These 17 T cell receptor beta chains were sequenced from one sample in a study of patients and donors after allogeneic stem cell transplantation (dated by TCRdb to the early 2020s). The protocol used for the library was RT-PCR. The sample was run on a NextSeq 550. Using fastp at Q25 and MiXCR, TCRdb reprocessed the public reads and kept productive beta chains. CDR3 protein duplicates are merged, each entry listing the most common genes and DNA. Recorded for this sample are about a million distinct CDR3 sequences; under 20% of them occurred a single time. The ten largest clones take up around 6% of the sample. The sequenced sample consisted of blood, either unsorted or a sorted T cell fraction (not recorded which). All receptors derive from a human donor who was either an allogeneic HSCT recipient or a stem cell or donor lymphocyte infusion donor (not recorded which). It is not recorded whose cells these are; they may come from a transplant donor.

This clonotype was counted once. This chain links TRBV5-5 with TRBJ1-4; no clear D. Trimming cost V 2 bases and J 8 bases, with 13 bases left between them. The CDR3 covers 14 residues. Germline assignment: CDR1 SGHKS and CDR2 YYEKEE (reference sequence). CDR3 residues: CASSFGPPEEKLFF. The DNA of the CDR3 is TGTGCCAGCAGCTTCGGGCCACCCGAGGAAAAACTGTTTTTT.

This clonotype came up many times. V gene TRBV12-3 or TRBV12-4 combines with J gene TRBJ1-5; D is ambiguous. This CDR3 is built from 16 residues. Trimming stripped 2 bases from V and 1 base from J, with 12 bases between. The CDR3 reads CASSLLELSSNQPQHF. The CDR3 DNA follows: TGTGCCAGCAGTTTATTAGAGCTCTCGAGCAATCAGCCCCAGCATTTT.

As DNA, the CDR3 is TGTGCCAGCAGCCTCCAAGCGGGGGTGAACTACAATGAGCAGTTCTTC. It specifies CASSLQAGVNYNEQFF. The chain links TRBV7-2 to TRBJ2-1; TRBD2 matches at 8 bases. With 5 bases clipped from V and 3 bases from J, the junction kept 9 bases outside the gene matches. The CDR3 has 16 residues. Per germline, CDR1 SGHTA and CDR2 FQGNSA.

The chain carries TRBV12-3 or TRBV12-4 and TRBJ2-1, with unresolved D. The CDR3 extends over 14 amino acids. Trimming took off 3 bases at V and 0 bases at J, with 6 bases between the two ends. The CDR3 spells CASSLKSSYNEQFF. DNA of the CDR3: TGTGCCAGCAGTTTGAAGAGCTCCTACAATGAGCAGTTCTTC.

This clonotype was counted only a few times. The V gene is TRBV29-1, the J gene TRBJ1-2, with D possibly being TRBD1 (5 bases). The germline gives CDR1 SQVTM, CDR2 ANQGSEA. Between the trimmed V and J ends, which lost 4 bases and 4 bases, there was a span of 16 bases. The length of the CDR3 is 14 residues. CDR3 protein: CSVVGAQETYGYTF. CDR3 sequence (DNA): TGCAGCGTTGTTGGGGCACAGGAAACCTATGGCTACACCTTC.

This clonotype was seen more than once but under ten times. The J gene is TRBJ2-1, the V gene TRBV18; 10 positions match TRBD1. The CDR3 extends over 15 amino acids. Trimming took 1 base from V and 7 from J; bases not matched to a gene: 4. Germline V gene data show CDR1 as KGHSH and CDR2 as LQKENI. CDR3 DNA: TGTGCCAGCTCACCACGCGGGACAGGGGAGAATGAGCAGTTCTTC. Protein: CASSPRGTGENEQFF.

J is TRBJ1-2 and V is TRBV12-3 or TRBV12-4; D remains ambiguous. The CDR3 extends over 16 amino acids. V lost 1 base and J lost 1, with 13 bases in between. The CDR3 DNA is TGTGCCAGCAGTTTAGGGCACAGACACGTTAACTATGGCTACACCTTC. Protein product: CASSLGHRHVNYGYTF.

Here the CDR3 DNA reads TGTGCCAGCAGCTGGTATGGGGGGCAGACCCAGTACTTC. Residues: CASSWYGGQTQYF. This chain uses TRBV7-6 with TRBJ2-5; D is possibly TRBD1 or TRBD2 (6 bases each). Germline assignment: CDR1 SGHVS and CDR2 FNYEAQ. The CDR3 runs to 13 residues. The V end was cut by 4 bases, the J end by 6 bases, with 12 bases between.

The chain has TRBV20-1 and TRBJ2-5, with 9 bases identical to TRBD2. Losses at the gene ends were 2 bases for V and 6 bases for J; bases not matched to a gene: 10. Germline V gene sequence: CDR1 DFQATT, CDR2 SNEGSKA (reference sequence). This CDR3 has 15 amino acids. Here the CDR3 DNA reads TGCAGTGCTAGACTTCCGGGACTAGCTTTGCAGACCCAGTACTTC. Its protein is CSARLPGLALQTQYF.

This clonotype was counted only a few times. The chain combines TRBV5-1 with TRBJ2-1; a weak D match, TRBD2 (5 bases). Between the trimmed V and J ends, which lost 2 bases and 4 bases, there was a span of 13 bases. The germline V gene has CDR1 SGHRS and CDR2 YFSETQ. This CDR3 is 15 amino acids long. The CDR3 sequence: CASSFLSRGYNEQFF. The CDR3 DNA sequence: TGCGCCAGCAGCTTTTTATCTAGAGGGTACAATGAGCAGTTCTTC.

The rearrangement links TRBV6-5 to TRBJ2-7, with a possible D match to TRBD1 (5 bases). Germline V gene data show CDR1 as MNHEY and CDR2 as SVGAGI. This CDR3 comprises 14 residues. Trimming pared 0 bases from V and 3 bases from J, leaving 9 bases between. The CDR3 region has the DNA TGTGCCAGCAGTTACTCGTTTCAGGGCTACGAGCAGTACTTC. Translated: CASSYSFQGYEQYF.

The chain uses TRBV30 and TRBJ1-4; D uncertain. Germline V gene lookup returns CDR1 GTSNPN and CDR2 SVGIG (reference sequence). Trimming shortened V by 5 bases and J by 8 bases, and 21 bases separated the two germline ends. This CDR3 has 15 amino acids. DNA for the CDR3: TGTGCCTGGGCACCCAGAAGGAGGGTAACGGAAAAACTGTTTTTT. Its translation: CAWAPRRRVTEKLFF.

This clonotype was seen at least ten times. The chain's CDR3 is CAISGQGTYEQYF. The CDR3 region has the DNA TGTGCCATCAGTGGACAGGGAACCTACGAGCAGTACTTC. The V call is TRBV10-3, the J call TRBJ2-7; TRBD1 agrees at 7 bases. The V gene's germline CDR1 is ENHRY and CDR2 SYGVKD. Trimming at V came to 4 bases and at J to 2 bases, leaving 2 bases not matched to a gene. The CDR3 totals 13 residues.

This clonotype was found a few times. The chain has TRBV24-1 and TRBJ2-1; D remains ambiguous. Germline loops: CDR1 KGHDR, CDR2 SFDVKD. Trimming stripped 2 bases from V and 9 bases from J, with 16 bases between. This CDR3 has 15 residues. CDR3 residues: CATSDSTTGNVEQFF. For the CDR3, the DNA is TGTGCCACCAGTGATTCCACTACTGGAAACGTTGAGCAGTTCTTC.

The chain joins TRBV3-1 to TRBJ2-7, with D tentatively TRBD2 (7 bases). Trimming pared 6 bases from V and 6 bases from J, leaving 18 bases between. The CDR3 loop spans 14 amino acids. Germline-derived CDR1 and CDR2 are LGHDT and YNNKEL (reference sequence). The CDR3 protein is CASRSGGLPSEQYF. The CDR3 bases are TGTGCCAGCAGGTCGGGGGGCCTCCCCTCCGAGCAGTACTTC.

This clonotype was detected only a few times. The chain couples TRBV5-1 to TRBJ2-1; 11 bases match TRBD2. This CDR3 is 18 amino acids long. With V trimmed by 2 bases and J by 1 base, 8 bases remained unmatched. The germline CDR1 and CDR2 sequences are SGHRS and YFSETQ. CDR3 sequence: CASSFGVLAGGSYNEQFF. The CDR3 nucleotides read TGCGCCAGCAGCTTTGGTGTTCTAGCGGGAGGATCCTACAATGAGCAGTTCTTC.

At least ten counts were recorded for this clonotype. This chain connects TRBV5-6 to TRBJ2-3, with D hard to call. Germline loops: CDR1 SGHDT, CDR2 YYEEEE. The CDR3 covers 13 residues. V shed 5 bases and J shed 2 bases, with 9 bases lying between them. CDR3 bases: TGTGCCAGCAGTCAAACTTACACAGATACGCAGTATTTT. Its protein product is CASSQTYTDTQYF.